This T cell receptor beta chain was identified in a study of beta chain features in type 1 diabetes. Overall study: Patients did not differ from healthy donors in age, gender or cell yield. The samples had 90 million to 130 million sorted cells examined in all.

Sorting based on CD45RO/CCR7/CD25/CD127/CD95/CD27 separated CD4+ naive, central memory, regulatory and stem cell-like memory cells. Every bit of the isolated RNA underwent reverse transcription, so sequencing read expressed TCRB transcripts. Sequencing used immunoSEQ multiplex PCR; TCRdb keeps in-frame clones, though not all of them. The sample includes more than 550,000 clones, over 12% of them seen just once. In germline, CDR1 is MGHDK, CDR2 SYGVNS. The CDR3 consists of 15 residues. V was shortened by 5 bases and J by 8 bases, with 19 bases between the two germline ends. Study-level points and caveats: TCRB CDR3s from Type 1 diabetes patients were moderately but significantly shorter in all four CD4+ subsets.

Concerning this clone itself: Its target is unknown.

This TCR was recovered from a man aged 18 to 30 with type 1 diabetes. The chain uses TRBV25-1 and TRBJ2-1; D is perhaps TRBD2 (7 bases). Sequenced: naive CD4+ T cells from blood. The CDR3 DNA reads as TGTGCCAGCAGTTCAAGTGGAGGGAGGGGGTATGAGCAGTTCTTC. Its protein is CASSSSGGRGYEQFF.